Below, 12 T cell receptor beta chains from the same sample are listed, as sequenced in a study of cytomegalovirus exposure and HLA in healthy donors. 13 Jbeta primers and 60 Vbeta primers were used for the PCR. Assay used: immunoSEQ multiplex PCR; TCRdb lists only in-frame clones, some missing. The sample yields about 120,000 clones, over 70% seen once. Material: PBMCs. These receptors were obtained from a female donor in good health and CMV-seronegative.

The CDR3 coding sequence is TGTGCCAGCAGCCTGCAACGGGCTAGCGGGGGGTACGAGCAGTACTTC. It translates to CASSLQRASGGYEQYF. The V and J genes are TRBV5-6 and TRBJ2-7; TRBD2 matches 11 bases. CDR1 SGHDT and CDR2 YYEEEE come from the germline V gene. The CDR3 totals 16 residues. V lost 4 bases, J lost 4 bases, and 10 bases stayed unmatched.

This chain connects TRBV11-3 to TRBJ2-3; 8 bases match TRBD2. Germline CDR1 SGHNT, CDR2 YENEEA. The V and J ends lost 1 base and 0 bases, in that order; junction bases with no gene match: 0. The CDR3 sequence is 15 residues long. CDR3 amino acids: CASSLASGSTDTQYF. The CDR3 region has the DNA TGTGCCAGCAGCTTAGCTAGCGGGAGCACAGATACGCAGTATTTT. Supplemented by reference TRBV11-3 and TRBJ2-3, the full variable domain reads EAGVVQSPRYKIIEKKQPVAFWCNPISGHNTLYWYLQNLGQGPELLIRYENEEAVDDSQLPKDRFSAERLKGVDSTLKIQPAELGDSAVYLCASSLASGSTDTQYFGPGTRLTVL.

The chain is built from TRBV27 and TRBJ1-1, with D possibly matching TRBD1 (6 bases). CDR1 is MNHEY and CDR2 is SMNVEV in the germline V gene (reference sequence). There are 15 residues in the CDR3. V dropped 3 bases and J dropped 6 bases, with 17 bases sitting between them. The CDR3 nucleotides read TGTGCCAGCAGTTTGTATACTACAGGGATGGCTGAAGCTTTCTTT. Protein: CASSLYTTGMAEAFF.

This clone showed up just once. This rearrangement joins TRBV19 to TRBJ1-2; D is unclear. The V gene lost 8 bases and the J gene lost 0 bases, with 19 bases spanning the gap. This CDR3 comprises 16 residues. CDR1 and CDR2 (germline): LNHDA, SQIVND (reference sequence). As DNA, the CDR3 is TGTGCCAGTGGTCTTGCGTCGGCGGGATCTAACTATGGCTACACCTTC. This codes for CASGLASAGSNYGYTF.

The V and J genes are TRBV30 and TRBJ1-6; TRBD1 agrees at 8 bases. This CDR3 is built from 14 residues. The ends lost 0 bases at V and 14 bases at J; junction bases unmatched: 9. Looked up from germline, CDR1 is GTSNPN and CDR2 is SVGIG (reference sequence). CDR3: CAWSVGQGDRALHF. The CDR3 DNA sequence: TGTGCCTGGAGTGTAGGACAGGGAGATCGGGCCCTCCACTTT.

The chain recombines TRBV9 with TRBJ2-3; a possible D gene is TRBD2 (5 bases). The germline CDR1 and CDR2 sequences are SGDLS and YYNGEE. V was trimmed by 3 bases and J by 8 bases, leaving 19 bases between them. CDR3 length equals 15 residues. In DNA, the CDR3 is TGTGCCAGCAGCGCGGCCCCGGAGGCTGCCGTTACGCAGTATTTT. The encoded protein is CASSAAPEAAVTQYF.

The chain links TRBV5-8 to TRBJ1-6; the match to TRBD1 covers 7 bases. With V trimmed by 4 bases and J by 8 bases, 9 bases remained unmatched. Germline assignment: CDR1 SGHTS and CDR2 YDEGEE. This CDR3 region has 15 residues. The CDR3 DNA reads as TGTGCCAGCAGCGCCTACAGGGGAATAGATTCACCCCTCCACTTT. Residues: CASSAYRGIDSPLHF.

This chain joins TRBV6-5 and TRBJ2-2; the D is unclear. Germline V lookup: CDR1 MNHEY, CDR2 SVGAGI. Trimming removed 6 bases from V and 6 bases from J, with 8 bases in between. This CDR3 contains 12 residues. CDR3 loop: CASSRGSGELFF. The CDR3 region has the DNA TGTGCCAGCAGCCGAGGATCCGGGGAGCTGTTTTTT.

The sample holds one count of this clone. The V gene is TRBV30, the J gene TRBJ2-7; 8 bases agree with TRBD2. The V gene end was trimmed by 4 bases and the J gene end by 5 bases; junction bases not matched to a gene: 7. CDR1 and CDR2 (germline): GTSNPN, SVGIG (reference sequence). The CDR3 consists of 13 residues. The CDR3 nucleotides are TGTGCCTGGACCTTTCGGGGGGGCAACGAGCAGTACTTC. This encodes CAWTFRGGNEQYF.

This clone occurred once. The V call is TRBV2, the J call TRBJ1-3, with D possibly matching TRBD1 (6 bases). The CDR3 has 15 residues. Trimming removed 7 bases from V and 4 bases from J, with 17 bases in between. Germline loops: CDR1 SNHLY, CDR2 FYNNEI. CDR3 nucleotides: TGTGCCAGCACCAGTACCTCAGGGGCAGGAAACACCATATATTTT. Translation gives CASTSTSGAGNTIYF.

The chain links TRBV5-1 to TRBJ1-2; the match to TRBD1 covers 9 bases. The CDR3 runs 15 residues. V lost 0 bases to trimming and J lost 5 bases; unmatched junction nucleotides: 5. The germline gives CDR1 SGHRS, CDR2 YFSETQ. The CDR3 DNA follows: TGCGCCAGCAGCTTGGACAGGGGGCCAAGGTATGGCTACACCTTC. Translation gives CASSLDRGPRYGYTF.

V usage is TRBV27 and J usage is TRBJ1-3; perhaps TRBD1 as D (5 bases). The V end was cut by 3 bases, the J end by 4 bases, with 7 bases between. Germline V lookup: CDR1 MNHEY, CDR2 SMNVEV (reference sequence). The CDR3 has 13 residues. CDR3 nucleotides: TGTGCCAGCAGTTTTGGGGGGGGAAACACCATATATTTT. Its protein product is CASSFGGGNTIYF.